This is a list of T cell receptor beta chains from one sample in a study of PD-1 blockade in classical Hodgkin lymphoma. Here immunoSEQ multiplex PCR was the method, and the copy in TCRdb shows in-frame clones only, minus some. In the table there are approximately 20,000 clones, more than 75% of which are singletons. Material: peripheral blood mononuclear cells (PBMCs), obtained before the fourth cycle of nivolumab. These receptors were taken from a human donor with classical Hodgkin lymphoma. Both conserved end residues are part of each CDR3. The D gene is left open where the match is weak. Size is omitted from some rows. Given values are once, few, many or a class for expanded clones.

TRBJ2-7 | - | TRBV5-4 | TRBD2 | CASSPGPGLAESSSYEQYF | TGCGCCAGCAGCCCGGGCCCGGGGCTAGCGGAGTCGAGCTCCTACGAGCAGTACTTC
TRBJ2-3 | - | TRBV13 | TRBD2 | CASSTSAGTDTQYF | TGTGCCAGCAGCACTAGCGCAGGCACAGATACGCAGTATTTT
TRBJ2-7 | - | TRBV7-2 | - | CASSLTSFSEQYF | TGTGCCAGCAGCTTAACTAGTTTCTCCGAGCAGTACTTC
TRBJ2-4 | - | TRBV5-1 | - | CASSQSSGNIQYF | TGCGCCAGCAGCCAGAGTTCCGGAAACATTCAGTACTTC
TRBJ1-1 | - | TRBV30 | - | CALGRGVEAFF | TGTGCCCTCGGGCGCGGGGTTGAAGCTTTCTTT
TRBJ1-2 | - | TRBV2 | - | CASSDGQIYGYTF | TGTGCCAGCAGTGATGGACAGATATATGGCTACACCTTC
TRBJ1-6 | few | TRBV4-1 | - | CASSQDTGNSPLHF | TGCGCCAGCAGCCAAGATACAGGAAATTCACCCCTCCACTTT
TRBJ1-2 | - | TRBV5-1 | - | CASSPLDVYLAVPTF | TGCGCCAGCAGCCCGTTAGATGTTTATCTGGCGGTGCCCACCTTC
TRBJ1-2 | - | TRBV6-1 | - | CASNQGNYGYTF | TGTGCCAGCAATCAGGGGAACTATGGCTACACCTTC
TRBJ1-1 | - | TRBV27 | - | CASSLGDGSWIGNTEAFF | TGTGCCAGCAGTTTAGGAGATGGTTCTTGGATCGGGAACACTGAAGCTTTCTTT
TRBJ1-3 | - | TRBV19 | - | CASRRAGAGNTIYF | TGTGCCAGTAGGAGGGCAGGGGCCGGAAACACCATATATTTT
TRBJ2-1 | - | TRBV7-2 | TRBD2 | CASSLVALAGFYNEQFF | TGTGCCAGCAGCTTAGTAGCCTTAGCGGGATTCTACAATGAGCAGTTCTTC
TRBJ2-3 | - | TRBV9 | - | CASSVEGLDTQYF | TGTGCCAGCAGCGTAGAGGGGTTAGATACGCAGTATTTT
TRBJ1-4 | - | TRBV6-6 | TRBD1 | CASSPTTGEEKLFF | TGTGCCAGCAGCCCTACAACAGGGGAAGAAAAACTGTTTTTT
TRBJ1-3 | - | TRBV14 | - | CASSPASGNTIYF | TGTGCCAGCAGCCCCGCCTCTGGAAACACCATATATTTT
TRBJ2-7 | - | TRBV7-2 | - | CASSLASSSSYEQYF | TGTGCCAGCAGCTTAGCTTCATCTAGCTCCTACGAGCAGTACTTC
TRBJ1-5 | - | TRBV6-6 | TRBD1 | CASTTGGYQPQHF | TGTGCCAGCACCACAGGGGGTTATCAGCCCCAGCATTTT
TRBJ2-1 | once | TRBV5-1 | - | CASSLNRYNEQFF | TGCGCCAGCAGCTTGAATAGGTACAATGAGCAGTTCTTC
TRBJ2-1 | - | TRBV29-1 | TRBD2 | CSVGLAGEGYNEQFF | TGCAGCGTCGGACTAGCGGGAGAGGGGTACAATGAGCAGTTCTTC
TRBJ2-7 | - | TRBV5-1 | - | CASSSQGRPDEQYF | TGCGCCAGCAGCTCACAGGGGAGGCCGGACGAGCAGTACTTC
TRBJ2-1 | - | TRBV19 | - | CASRQEGLTPYNEQFF | TGTGCCAGTAGACAAGAGGGTCTAACCCCCTACAATGAGCAGTTCTTC
TRBJ2-6 | - | TRBV6-4 | - | CASSDSGSGANVLTF | TGTGCCAGCAGTGACTCCGGCTCTGGGGCCAACGTCCTGACTTTC
TRBJ1-1 | - | TRBV7-9 | - | CASSLDRNTEAFF | TGTGCCAGCAGCTTAGACAGGAACACTGAAGCTTTCTTT
TRBJ2-3 | - | TRBV5-4 | - | CASSSAYTQYF | TGTGCCAGCAGCAGTGCTTATACGCAGTATTTT
TRBJ1-2 | once | TRBV28 | TRBD1 | CASRLLTGKGGYTF | TGTGCCAGCAGGCTGCTGACAGGGAAGGGTGGCTACACCTTC
TRBJ1-5 | - | TRBV10-3 | - | CAISQGIGQPQHF | TGTGCCATCAGTCAGGGAATAGGTCAGCCCCAGCATTTT